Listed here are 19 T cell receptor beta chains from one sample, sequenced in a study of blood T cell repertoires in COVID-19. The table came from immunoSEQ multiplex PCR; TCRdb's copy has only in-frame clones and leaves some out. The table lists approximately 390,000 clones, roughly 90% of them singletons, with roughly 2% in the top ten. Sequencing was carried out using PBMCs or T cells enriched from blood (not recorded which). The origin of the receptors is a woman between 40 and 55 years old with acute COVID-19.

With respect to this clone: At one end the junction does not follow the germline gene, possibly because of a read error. The CDR3 is CASIYRRDYGYTF. In DNA form, the CDR3 reads TGTGCCAGCATTTACAGGAGGGACTATGGCTACACCTTC. The chain is built from TRBV6-5 and TRBJ1-2; a possible D gene is TRBD1 (5 bases). In germline, CDR1 is MNHEY, CDR2 SVGAGI. This CDR3 is 13 amino acids long.

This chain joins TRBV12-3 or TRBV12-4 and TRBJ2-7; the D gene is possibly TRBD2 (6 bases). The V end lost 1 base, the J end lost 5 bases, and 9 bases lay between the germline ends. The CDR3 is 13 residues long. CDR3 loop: CASSLGLVNEQYF. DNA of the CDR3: TGTGCCAGCAGTTTAGGACTAGTTAACGAGCAGTACTTC.

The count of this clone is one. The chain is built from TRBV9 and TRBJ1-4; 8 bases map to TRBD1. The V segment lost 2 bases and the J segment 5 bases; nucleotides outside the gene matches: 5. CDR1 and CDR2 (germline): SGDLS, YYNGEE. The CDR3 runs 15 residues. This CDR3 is CASSVRTGTNEKLFF. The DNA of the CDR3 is TGTGCCAGCAGCGTCCGGACAGGGACGAATGAAAAACTGTTTTTT.

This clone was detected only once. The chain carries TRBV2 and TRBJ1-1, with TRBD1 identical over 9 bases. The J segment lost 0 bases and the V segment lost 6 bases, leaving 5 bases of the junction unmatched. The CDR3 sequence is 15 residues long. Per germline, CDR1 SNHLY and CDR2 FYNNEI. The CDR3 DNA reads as TGTGCCAGCAGGGGACAGGGAAACATGAACACTGAAGCTTTCTTT. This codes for CASRGQGNMNTEAFF.

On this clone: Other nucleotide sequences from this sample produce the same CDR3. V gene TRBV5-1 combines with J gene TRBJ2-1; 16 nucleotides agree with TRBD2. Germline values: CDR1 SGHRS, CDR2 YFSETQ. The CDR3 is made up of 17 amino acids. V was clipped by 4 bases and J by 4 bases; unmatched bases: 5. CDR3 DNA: TGCGCCAGCAGCACGGGACTAGCGGGGGGGCTATACAATGAGCAGTTCTTC. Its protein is CASSTGLAGGLYNEQFF.

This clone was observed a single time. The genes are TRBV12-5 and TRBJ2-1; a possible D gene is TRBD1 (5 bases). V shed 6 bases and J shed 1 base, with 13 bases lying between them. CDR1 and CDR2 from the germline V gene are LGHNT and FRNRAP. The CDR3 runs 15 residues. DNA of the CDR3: TGTGCTAGTGGCCTCAGGGTTATTTCCTACAATGAGCAGTTCTTC. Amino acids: CASGLRVISYNEQFF. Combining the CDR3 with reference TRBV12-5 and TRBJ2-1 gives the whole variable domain DARVTQTPRHKVTEMGQEVTMRCQPILGHNTVFWYRQTMMQGLELLAYFRNRAPLDDSGMPKDRFSAEMPDATLATLKIQPSEPRDSAVYFCASGLRVISYNEQFFGPGTRLTVL.

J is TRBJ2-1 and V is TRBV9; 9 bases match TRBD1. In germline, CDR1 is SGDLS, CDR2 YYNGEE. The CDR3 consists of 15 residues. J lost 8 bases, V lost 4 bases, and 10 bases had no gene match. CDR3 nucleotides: TGTGCCAGCAGCCCCTCCGGGACAGGGATTTATGAGCAGTTCTTC. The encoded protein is CASSPSGTGIYEQFF.

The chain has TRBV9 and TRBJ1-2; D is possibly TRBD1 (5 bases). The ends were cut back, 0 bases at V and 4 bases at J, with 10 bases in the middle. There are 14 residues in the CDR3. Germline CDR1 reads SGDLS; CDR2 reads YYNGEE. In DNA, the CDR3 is TGTGCCAGCAGCGTAGACGGAGGGGCCTATGGCTACACCTTC. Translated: CASSVDGGAYGYTF.

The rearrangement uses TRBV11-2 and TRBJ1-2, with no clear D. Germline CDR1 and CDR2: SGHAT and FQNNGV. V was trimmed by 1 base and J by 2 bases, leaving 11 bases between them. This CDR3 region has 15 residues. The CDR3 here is CASSLGGGVNYGYTF. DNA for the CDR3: TGTGCCAGCAGCTTAGGGGGAGGAGTCAACTATGGCTACACCTTC.

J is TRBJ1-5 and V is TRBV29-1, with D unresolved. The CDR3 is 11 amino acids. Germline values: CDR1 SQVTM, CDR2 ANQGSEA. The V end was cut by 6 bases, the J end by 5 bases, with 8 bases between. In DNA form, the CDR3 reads TGCAGCGTAGGGAGCGATCAGCCCCAGCATTTT. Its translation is CSVGSDQPQHF.

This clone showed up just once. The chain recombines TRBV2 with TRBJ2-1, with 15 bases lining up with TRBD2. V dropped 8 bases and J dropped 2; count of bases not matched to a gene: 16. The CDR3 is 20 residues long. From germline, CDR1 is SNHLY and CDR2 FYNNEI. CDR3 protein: CASLLERGLAGGGPYNEQFF. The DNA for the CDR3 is TGTGCCAGCCTATTGGAACGGGGACTAGCGGGGGGAGGACCCTACAATGAGCAGTTCTTC.

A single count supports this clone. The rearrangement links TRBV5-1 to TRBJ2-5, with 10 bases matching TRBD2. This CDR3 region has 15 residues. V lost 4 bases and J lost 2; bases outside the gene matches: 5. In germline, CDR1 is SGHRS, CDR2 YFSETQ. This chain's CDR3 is CASSHGAGGQETQYF. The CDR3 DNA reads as TGCGCCAGCAGCCATGGAGCGGGGGGGCAAGAGACCCAGTACTTC.

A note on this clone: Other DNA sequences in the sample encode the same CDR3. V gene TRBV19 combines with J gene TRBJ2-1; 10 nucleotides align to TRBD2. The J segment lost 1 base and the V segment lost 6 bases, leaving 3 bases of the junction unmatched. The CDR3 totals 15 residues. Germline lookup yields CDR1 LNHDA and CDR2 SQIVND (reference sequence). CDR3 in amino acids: CASRERGGSYNEQFF. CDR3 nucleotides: TGTGCCAGTAGAGAGCGGGGGGGATCCTACAATGAGCAGTTCTTC.

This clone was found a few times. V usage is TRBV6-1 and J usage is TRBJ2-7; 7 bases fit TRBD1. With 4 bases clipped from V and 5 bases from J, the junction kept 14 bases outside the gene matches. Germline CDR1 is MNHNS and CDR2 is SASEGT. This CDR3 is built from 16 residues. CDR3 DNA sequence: TGTGCCAGCAGTGGCATGTCAGGACAGGTTTTTGACGAGCAGTACTTC. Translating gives CASSGMSGQVFDEQYF.

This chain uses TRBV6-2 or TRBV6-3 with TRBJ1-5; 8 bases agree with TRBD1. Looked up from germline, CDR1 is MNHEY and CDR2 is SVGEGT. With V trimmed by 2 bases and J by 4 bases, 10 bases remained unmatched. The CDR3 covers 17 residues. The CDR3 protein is CASSYHVPGGLNQPQHF. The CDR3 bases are TGTGCCAGCAGTTACCACGTTCCAGGGGGCCTTAATCAGCCCCAGCATTTT.

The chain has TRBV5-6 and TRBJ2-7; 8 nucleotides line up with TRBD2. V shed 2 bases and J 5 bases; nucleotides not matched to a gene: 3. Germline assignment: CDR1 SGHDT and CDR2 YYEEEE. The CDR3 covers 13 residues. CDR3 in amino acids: CASSFGRGDEQYF. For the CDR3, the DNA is TGTGCCAGCAGCTTTGGGCGGGGGGACGAGCAGTACTTC.

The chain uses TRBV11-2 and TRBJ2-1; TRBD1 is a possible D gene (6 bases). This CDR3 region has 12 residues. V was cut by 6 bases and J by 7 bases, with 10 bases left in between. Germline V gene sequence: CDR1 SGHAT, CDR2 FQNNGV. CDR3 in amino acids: CASRKGGNEQFF. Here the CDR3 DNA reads TGTGCCAGCAGAAAAGGGGGAAATGAGCAGTTCTTC.

CDR3 amino acids: CAWSPQGNQPQHF. CDR3 sequence (DNA): TGTGCCTGGAGTCCACAGGGCAATCAGCCCCAGCATTTT. The V call is TRBV30, the J call TRBJ1-5, with D possibly TRBD1 on 5 matching bases. This CDR3 spans 13 amino acids. V was cut by 2 bases and J by 2 bases, with 7 bases left in between. Germline V gives CDR1 GTSNPN, CDR2 SVGIG (reference sequence).

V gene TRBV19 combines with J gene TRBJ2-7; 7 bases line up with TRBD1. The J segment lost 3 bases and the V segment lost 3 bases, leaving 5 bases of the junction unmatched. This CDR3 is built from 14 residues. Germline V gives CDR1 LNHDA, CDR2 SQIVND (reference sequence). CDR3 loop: CASSISAGGYEQYF. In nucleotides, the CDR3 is TGTGCCAGTAGTATTTCGGCAGGGGGCTACGAGCAGTACTTC.